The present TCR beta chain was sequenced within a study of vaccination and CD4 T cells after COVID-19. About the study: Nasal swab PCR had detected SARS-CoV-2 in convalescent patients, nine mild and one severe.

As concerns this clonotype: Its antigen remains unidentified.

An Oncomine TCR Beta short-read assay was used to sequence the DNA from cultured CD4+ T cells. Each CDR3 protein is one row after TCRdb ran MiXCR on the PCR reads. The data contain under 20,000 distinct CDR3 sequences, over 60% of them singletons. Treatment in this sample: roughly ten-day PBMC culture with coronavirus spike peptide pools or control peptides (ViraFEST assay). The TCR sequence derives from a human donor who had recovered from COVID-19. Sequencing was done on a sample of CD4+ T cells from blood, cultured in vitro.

This CDR3 reads CSARDRGGVVTEAFF. The CDR3 nucleotides read TGCAGTGCTAGAGATCGGGGAGGGGTGGTCACTGAAGCTTTCTTT. The chain recombines TRBV20-1 with TRBJ1-1; TRBD1 might be the D (5 bases). V lost 0 bases to trimming and J lost 4 bases, with 15 bases between them. Germline loops: CDR1 DFQATT, CDR2 SNEGSKA (reference sequence). The CDR3 has 15 residues.